The clone carrying this TCR beta chain was found a few times. Antigen specificity is unknown. This sample was taken from a study of beta chain features in type 1 diabetes. Notes on the study in general: When VDJ junctions were examined, type 1 diabetes patients showed fewer insertions and more deletions.

CDR3 size: 13 residues. Germline CDR1 and CDR2: MNHNY and SVGAGI (reference sequence). The V end lost 7 bases, the J end lost 1 base, and 10 bases lay between the germline ends. What was sequenced were expressed TCRB transcripts, since all of the isolated RNA had been reverse transcribed. Sequencing used immunoSEQ multiplex PCR; TCRdb keeps in-frame clones, though not all of them. The table shows about 320,000 clones, with about 14% occurring only once. Sequences were obtained from central memory CD4+ T cells from blood. The sequence was collected from a man aged 25 to 40 in good health. The chain couples TRBV6-6 to TRBJ1-2; no definite D call. CDR3 nucleotides: TGTGCCAGCATTCTTGACGGTAACTATGGCTACACCTTC. This gives the protein CASILDGNYGYTF.